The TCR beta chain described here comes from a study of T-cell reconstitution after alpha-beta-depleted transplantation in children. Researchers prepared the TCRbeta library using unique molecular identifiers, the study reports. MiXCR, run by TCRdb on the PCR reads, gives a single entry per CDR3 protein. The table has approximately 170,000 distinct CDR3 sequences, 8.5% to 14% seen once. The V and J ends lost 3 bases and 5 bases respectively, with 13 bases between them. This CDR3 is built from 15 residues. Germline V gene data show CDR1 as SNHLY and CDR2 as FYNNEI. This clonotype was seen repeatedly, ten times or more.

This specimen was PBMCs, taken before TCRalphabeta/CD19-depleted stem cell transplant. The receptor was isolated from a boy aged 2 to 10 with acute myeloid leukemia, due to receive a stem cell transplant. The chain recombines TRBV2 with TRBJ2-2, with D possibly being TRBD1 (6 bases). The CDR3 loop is CASSEWRQATGELFF. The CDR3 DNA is TGTGCCAGCAGTGAGTGGAGACAGGCGACCGGGGAGCTGTTTTTT.